The 2 T cell receptor beta chains below all came from one sample that was sequenced in a study of shared clonotypes between healthy human individuals. Repertoires were generated with immunoSEQ multiplex PCR, while TCRdb's copy carries only in-frame clones and drops some. The repertoire includes roughly 700,000 clones, roughly 70% of them detected once, and about 1.7% sits in the top ten. The sequenced sample was memory CD4+ T cells sorted from blood. This sample's subset: CD45RA-negative fraction. The receptors here all came from a woman aged 30 to 39 in good health.

V and J are TRBV5-1 and TRBJ2-1; 9 bases are shared with TRBD1. Germline values: CDR1 SGHRS, CDR2 YFSETQ. V was pared by 1 base and J by 5 bases, with 4 bases of the junction left unmatched. The CDR3 has 15 amino acids. The CDR3 protein is CASSLRTGENNEQFF. The CDR3, as DNA: TGCGCCAGCAGCTTGCGGACAGGGGAAAACAATGAGCAGTTCTTC.

CDR3 DNA: TGTGCCAGCAGCAAGGGCGTGGGGGGGAATGAGCAGTTCTTC. This translates into CASSKGVGGNEQFF. This chain uses TRBV11-3 with TRBJ2-1, with TRBD2 matching over 7 bases. The CDR3 is 14 amino acids. Germline loops: CDR1 SGHNT, CDR2 YENEEA. Trimming removed 5 bases from V and 7 bases from J; junction bases left unmatched: 8.